This T cell receptor beta chain emerged from a study of CD8+ T cells in alopecia areata. Sequencing used cDNA as its template, made by extracting RNA and reverse transcribing it. Measured with immunoSEQ multiplex PCR; TCRdb has only the in-frame clones, and not every one. The repertoire holds about 110,000 clones, with 55% to 75% as singletons. T lymphocytes (CD4+ and CD8+) were sorted from PBMCs. As concerns this clone: The target antigen is unknown.

Germline-derived CDR1 and CDR2 are MDHEN and SYDVKM. Trimming removed 10 bases at V and 4 bases at J, with 14 bases between. The CDR3 has 14 amino acids. Study-wide results and limits: Scalp sequencing also captures normal skin's resident alphabeta T cells. Mice showed TCR sharing more clearly than patients did, possibly owing to HLA. Clonality in lesional scalp, especially alopecia totalis/universalis, exceeded that of normal scalp.

The TCR was taken from a human donor in good health. This chain joins TRBV28 and TRBJ1-6; D gene unclear. The source material was CD8+ T cells sorted from blood. CDR3 sequence: CATASRSYNSPLHF. The CDR3 region has the DNA TGTGCCACGGCAAGTAGGAGTTATAATTCACCCCTCCACTTT.